This T cell receptor beta chain was identified during a study of T cells after yellow fever vaccination. Regarding the study as a whole: Compared with primary, the secondary response was weaker and peaked at day 5, not 15. At around 95% for CD4 and 75% to 90% for CD8, most primary-vaccination clones showed up again after the booster.

Worth noting for this clonotype: Its target is unknown.

TCRdb redid the calling of the 5' RACE reads with MiXCR, one entry per CDR3 protein. The sample has hundreds of thousands of distinct CDR3 sequences, around a sixth seen once. Trimming took 0 bases from V and 13 from J, leaving 18 bases between them. CDR3 length: 14 amino acids. CDR1 is LGHNA, CDR2 YSLEER, per germline. This sequence originates from a man younger than 35 who received the YFV17D yellow fever vaccine. The chain has TRBV4-3 and TRBJ2-5; D is unclear. Source: PBMCs, taken before the yellow fever booster vaccination. The CDR3 here is CASSQEWTSPERYF. The CDR3 nucleotides read TGCGCCAGCAGCCAAGAATGGACCTCCCCAGAGCGGTACTTC.